This passage covers 22 T cell receptor beta chains from one sample sequenced in a study of cytomegalovirus exposure and HLA in healthy donors (dated by TCRdb to between 2016 and 2019). Receptor amplification or capture employed the immunoSEQ multiplex PCR assay. The multiplex PCR relied on a mix of 60 forward primers for TCR Vbeta segments and 13 reverse primers for TCR Jbeta segments. Sourced from immuneACCESS, this table was stored by TCRdb with only in-frame sequences that have V and J called. A share of the clones is absent; for the studies checked, an unresolved V gene accounts for under half, and the remainder has no known explanation. This sample gives 80,000 to 95,000 clones in total; approximately 89% of them show up just once. The ten largest clonotypes hold over 8.5% of the sample. The sequenced sample was PBMCs. Every receptor here comes from a man aged 25 to 40 in good health and CMV-seropositive.

This clone is a singleton in its sample. The chain is built from TRBV7-3 and TRBJ2-1, with 8 bases identical to TRBD1. CDR3 length equals 14 residues. With 4 bases clipped from V and 9 bases from J, the junction kept 8 bases outside the gene matches. CDR1 and CDR2 (germline): SGHTA, FQGTGA. CDR3 DNA sequence: TGTGCCAGCAGCTCCGGACAGGGCGGGGCTGAGCAGTTCTTC. Its translation is CASSSGQGGAEQFF.

The chain links TRBV27 to TRBJ2-2; D is ambiguous. The V gene's germline CDR1 is MNHEY and CDR2 SMNVEV (reference sequence). The CDR3 is 15 amino acids. The ends were cut back, 1 base at V and 4 bases at J, with 10 bases in the middle. This CDR3 reads CASSLLDKTTGELFF. Written as DNA, the CDR3 is TGTGCCAGCAGTTTATTAGACAAGACCACCGGGGAGCTGTTTTTT.

V usage is TRBV7-2 and J usage is TRBJ1-2, with D unclear. V shed 1 base and J shed 1 base, with 7 bases lying between them. The germline CDR1 and CDR2 sequences are SGHTA and FQGNSA. This CDR3 has 14 residues. This chain's CDR3 is CASSLGGVNYGYTF. The CDR3, as DNA: TGTGCCAGCAGCTTAGGAGGCGTTAACTATGGCTACACCTTC.

The chain uses TRBV19 and TRBJ2-2, with D perhaps TRBD2 (6 bases). V lost 4 bases, J lost 5 bases, and 20 bases lay in between. The CDR3 is made up of 17 amino acids. Germline CDR1 reads LNHDA; CDR2 reads SQIVND (reference sequence). CDR3 protein: CASSNPSGGGLTGELFF. In nucleotides, the CDR3 is TGTGCCAGTAGTAACCCGTCCGGGGGAGGTCTAACCGGGGAGCTGTTTTTT. Looking up the rest from reference TRBV19 and TRBJ2-2 gives the full variable domain: DGGITQSPKYLFRKEGQNVTLSCEQNLNHDAMYWYRQDPGQGLRLIYYSQIVNDFQKGDIAEGYSVSREKKESFPLTVTSAQKNPTAFYLCASSNPSGGGLTGELFFGEGSRLTVL.

The V call is TRBV19, the J call TRBJ2-3; 8 positions agree with TRBD2. The CDR3 runs 15 residues. Germline assignment: CDR1 LNHDA and CDR2 SQIVND (reference sequence). J gave up 0 bases and V 6 bases, and 5 bases lay outside the gene matches. CDR3 region: CASRDSGISTDTQYF. Here the CDR3 DNA reads TGTGCCAGTAGGGATAGCGGGATTAGCACAGATACGCAGTATTTT.

In nucleotides, the CDR3 is TGTGCCAGCAGTTATTGGGACAGGGGAGGGACCGGGGAGCTGTTTTTT. As protein: CASSYWDRGGTGELFF. The V gene is TRBV27, the J gene TRBJ2-2, with 10 bases matching TRBD1. The CDR3 sequence is 16 residues long. Germline V gives CDR1 MNHEY, CDR2 SMNVEV (reference sequence). With 4 bases clipped from V and 5 bases from J, the junction kept 7 bases outside the gene matches.

The V call is TRBV6-5, the J call TRBJ2-1; 9 bases map to TRBD2. Per the germline V gene, CDR1 is MNHEY and CDR2 is SVGAGI. Trimming removed 1 base from V and 9 bases from J; junction bases left unmatched: 7. The CDR3 loop spans 15 amino acids. CDR3 residues: CASSYYGGRAGEQFF. The CDR3 bases are TGTGCCAGCAGTTACTATGGCGGGAGGGCCGGTGAGCAGTTCTTC.

In the case of this clone: Germline and junction disagree at one end, which may indicate a read error. The V and J genes are TRBV4-2 and TRBJ2-1; 15 positions agree with TRBD2. Germline CDR1 and CDR2: LGHNA and YNFKEQ. The length of the CDR3 is 17 residues. The CDR3 reads CASSEDSGTSGRNEQFF. The DNA of the CDR3 is TGTGCCAGCAGCGAAGACTCAGGGACTAGCGGGAGGAATGAGCAGTTCTTC.

With regard to this clone: Different DNA sequences within this sample yield the same CDR3. V usage is TRBV28 and J usage is TRBJ1-2, with TRBD1 matching over 10 bases. The CDR3 runs 14 residues. Germline CDR1 is MDHEN and CDR2 is SYDVKM. The V segment lost 6 bases and the J segment 2 bases; nucleotides outside the gene matches: 3. Written as DNA, the CDR3 is TGTGCCAGCAGCCCGGGACAGGGGAACTATGGCTACACCTTC. It translates to CASSPGQGNYGYTF.

This clone was detected once. This rearrangement joins TRBV10-1 to TRBJ1-2; 9 bases align to TRBD1. Germline V gene sequence: CDR1 WNHNN, CDR2 SYGVQD (reference sequence). J was trimmed by 3 bases and V by 6 bases; bases with no gene match: 8. CDR3 length: 15 amino acids. CDR3 loop: CASRSQGARHYGYTF. In DNA, the CDR3 is TGCGCCAGCAGATCACAGGGGGCGCGGCACTATGGCTACACCTTC.

The chain recombines TRBV2 with TRBJ2-7, with 8 bases matching TRBD2. Losses at the gene ends were 5 bases for V and 7 bases for J; bases not matched to a gene: 10. The germline V gene has CDR1 SNHLY and CDR2 FYNNEI. The CDR3 sequence is 14 residues long. CDR3 sequence (DNA): TGTGCCAGCAGTTCCGGGACCCCGGGAGGGGAGCAGTACTTC. It yields the protein CASSSGTPGGEQYF.

The chain combines TRBV4-1 with TRBJ2-5; 15 nucleotides align to TRBD2. This CDR3 region has 17 residues. Per germline, CDR1 MGHRA and CDR2 YSYEKL. The V and J ends lost 5 bases and 5 bases, in that order; junction bases with no gene match: 9. CDR3 loop: CASSYRTSGRGGETQYF. The CDR3 coding sequence is TGCGCCAGCAGCTATCGGACTAGCGGGAGGGGGGGGGAGACCCAGTACTTC.

The J gene is TRBJ2-1, the V gene TRBV7-9; 11 bases map to TRBD2. The V gene's germline CDR1 is SEHNR and CDR2 FQNEAQ (reference sequence). The CDR3 totals 17 residues. J lost 6 bases, V lost 2 bases, and 9 bases had no gene match. The CDR3 DNA reads as TGTGCCAGCAGCTTATTGCTGTTAACTAGCGGGAGCAATGAGCAGTTCTTC. As protein: CASSLLLLTSGSNEQFF.

This chain's CDR3 is CASKGGYSYEQYF. DNA of the CDR3: TGTGCCAGCAAAGGCGGGTACTCCTACGAGCAGTACTTC. The gene calls are TRBV2 and TRBJ2-5; D may be TRBD2 (5 bases). The DNA end lines up better with TRBJ2-7; the J call may be wrong. The V gene's germline CDR1 is SNHLY and CDR2 FYNNEI. This CDR3 region has 13 residues.

The chain couples TRBV10-3 to TRBJ1-5; no reliable D call. Per the germline V gene, CDR1 is ENHRY and CDR2 is SYGVKD. This CDR3 is built from 15 residues. Trimming stripped 0 bases from V and 5 bases from J, with 11 bases between. CDR3 DNA sequence: TGTGCCATCAGTGAGTCGCAACAGAATTATCAGCCCCAGCATTTT. Its translation is CAISESQQNYQPQHF.

The rearrangement joins TRBV2 to TRBJ1-1; D gene unclear. Germline loops: CDR1 SNHLY, CDR2 FYNNEI. The V gene lost 2 bases and the J gene lost 0 bases, with 10 bases spanning the gap. CDR3 size: 15 residues. The CDR3, as DNA: TGTGCCAGCAGTGAAAGGAGCGGGGTGAACACTGAAGCTTTCTTT. Translating it yields CASSERSGVNTEAFF.

V is TRBV28 and J is TRBJ2-7; 9 positions agree with TRBD2. V was clipped by 5 bases and J by 1 base; unmatched bases: 6. The CDR3 contains 15 residues. Per germline, CDR1 MDHEN and CDR2 SYDVKM. DNA for the CDR3: TGTGCCAGCAGTCCGGCGACTAGCGGATCCTACGAGCAGTACTTC. It yields the protein CASSPATSGSYEQYF.

The chain is built from TRBV18 and TRBJ2-1, with D possibly TRBD2 on 6 matching bases. Trimming left V 6 bases short and J 8 bases short, with 20 bases between. Germline-derived CDR1 and CDR2 are KGHSH and LQKENI. There are 15 residues in the CDR3. The CDR3 loop reads CASSPSGGKRYEQFF. The CDR3 coding sequence is TGTGCCAGCTCTCCGTCGGGCGGGAAGAGGTATGAGCAGTTCTTC.

The chain uses TRBV6-5 and TRBJ2-2; 7 nucleotides align to TRBD1. Germline V gives CDR1 MNHEY, CDR2 SVGAGI. CDR3 length equals 13 residues. J was trimmed by 5 bases and V by 6 bases; bases with no gene match: 3. The chain's CDR3 is CASSPQGTGELFF. CDR3 sequence (DNA): TGTGCCAGCAGCCCACAGGGGACCGGGGAGCTGTTTTTT.

The chain employs TRBV19 and TRBJ2-1, with a possible D match to TRBD1 (6 bases). The V gene lost 5 bases and the J gene lost 6 bases, with 11 bases spanning the gap. Per germline, CDR1 LNHDA and CDR2 SQIVND (reference sequence). The CDR3 runs to 13 residues. In DNA, the CDR3 is TGTGCCAGTAGTCCTCACAGGGTCAATGAGCAGTTCTTC. It is translated as CASSPHRVNEQFF.

V usage is TRBV6-5 and J usage is TRBJ2-7; 9 nucleotides line up with TRBD1. The trim removed 1 base at V and 2 bases at J, leaving 0 bases unmatched. The CDR3 consists of 14 residues. Germline loops: CDR1 MNHEY, CDR2 SVGAGI. CDR3 protein: CASSYWTGAYEQYF. CDR3 DNA sequence: TGTGCCAGCAGTTACTGGACAGGGGCCTACGAGCAGTACTTC.

The J gene is TRBJ2-6, the V gene TRBV2; D perhaps matches TRBD1 (6 bases). The germline V gene has CDR1 SNHLY and CDR2 FYNNEI. V lost 1 base to trimming and J lost 2 bases, with 6 bases between them. This CDR3 has 15 residues. The CDR3 loop is CASSEEGAGANVLTF. In nucleotides, the CDR3 is TGTGCCAGCAGTGAAGAGGGGGCTGGGGCCAACGTCCTGACTTTC.